These T cell receptor beta chains were read from a single sample in a study of blood T cell repertoires in COVID-19. Profiled with immunoSEQ multiplex PCR; TCRdb holds only in-frame clones, not every one. The table records approximately 180,000 clones, more than 75% of them present only once. The source material was peripheral blood. The receptors derive from a man between 35 and 55 years old with active or convalescent COVID-19. CDR3s include the opening cysteine and the closing phenylalanine or tryptophan. Each record gives: clone size, V gene, J gene, D gene, CDR3 DNA, CDR3 protein. A D gene is named only where the DNA matches it firmly. Not all rows give a size; the values are once, few, many and, for expanded clones, a class.

clone size: .; V gene: TRBV18; J gene: TRBJ1-5; D gene: .; CDR3 DNA: TGTGCCAGCTCACCTGTCGGTTTGAATCAGCCCCAGCATTTT; CDR3 protein: CASSPVGLNQPQHF
clone size: .; V gene: TRBV10-3; J gene: TRBJ1-5; D gene: TRBD1; CDR3 DNA: TGTGCCATCAGTGAGTCAGCCAGGGGGAAATACAATCAGCCCCAGCATTTT; CDR3 protein: CAISESARGKYNQPQHF
clone size: .; V gene: TRBV7-8; J gene: TRBJ2-1; D gene: .; CDR3 DNA: TGTGCCAGCAGCTCTCCCTCGAGGCTCCAGTTCTTC; CDR3 protein: CASSSPSRLQFF
clone size: .; V gene: TRBV19; J gene: TRBJ2-5; D gene: .; CDR3 DNA: TGTGCCAGTAGTACCCTGGACAGTCTATTACAAGAGACCCAGTACTTC; CDR3 protein: CASSTLDSLLQETQYF
clone size: .; V gene: TRBV18; J gene: TRBJ2-2; D gene: .; CDR3 DNA: TGTGCCAGCTCACCTAATTTGAGACACCGGAACACCGGGGAGCTGTTTTTT; CDR3 protein: CASSPNLRHRNTGELFF
clone size: once; V gene: TRBV10-1; J gene: TRBJ2-7; D gene: TRBD2; CDR3 DNA: TGCGCCAGCAGTCAGGCTAGCGGGGCCTCCTACGAGCAGTACTTC; CDR3 protein: CASSQASGASYEQYF
clone size: .; V gene: TRBV6-1; J gene: TRBJ1-5; D gene: TRBD1; CDR3 DNA: TGTGCCAGCAGTGAAGCATGGCAGGGGGGAGGTCAGCCCCAGCATTTT; CDR3 protein: CASSEAWQGGGQPQHF
clone size: once; V gene: TRBV14; J gene: TRBJ2-1; D gene: TRBD1; CDR3 DNA: TGTGCCAGCAGTCTAACAGGGGTTGCACGCCAAGCTGAGCAGTTCTTC; CDR3 protein: CASSLTGVARQAEQFF
clone size: .; V gene: TRBV7-2; J gene: TRBJ2-3; D gene: .; CDR3 DNA: TGTGCCAGCAGCTCCCGGACAGCGCGCCACTACACAGATACGCAGTATTTT; CDR3 protein: CASSSRTARHYTDTQYF
clone size: .; V gene: TRBV5-4; J gene: TRBJ1-3; D gene: .; CDR3 DNA: TGTGCCAGCAGCTGGGGGCAAGGAAACACCATATATTTT; CDR3 protein: CASSWGQGNTIYF
clone size: .; V gene: TRBV28; J gene: TRBJ2-2; D gene: .; CDR3 DNA: TGTGCCAGCACTATCATCGCCACCGGGGAGCTGTTTTTT; CDR3 protein: CASTIIATGELFF
clone size: .; V gene: TRBV18; J gene: TRBJ1-4; D gene: .; CDR3 DNA: TGTGCCAGCTCCTCAGGAGGAGTGTTAAATGAAAAACTGTTTTTT; CDR3 protein: CASSSGGVLNEKLFF
clone size: .; V gene: TRBV28; J gene: TRBJ1-4; D gene: TRBD1; CDR3 DNA: TGTGCCAGCAGCAGGACAGGTTACACTAATGAAAAACTGTTTTTT; CDR3 protein: CASSRTGYTNEKLFF
clone size: .; V gene: TRBV5-6; J gene: TRBJ2-2; D gene: TRBD2; CDR3 DNA: TGTGCCAGCAGCTTGGACCTAGCGGGAGGGACCGGGGAGCTGTTTTTT; CDR3 protein: CASSLDLAGGTGELFF
clone size: few; V gene: TRBV4-2; J gene: TRBJ1-5; D gene: .; CDR3 DNA: TGTGCCAGCAGCCAAGAGATGTCAGGGGTTAGCAATCAGCCCCAGCATTTT; CDR3 protein: CASSQEMSGVSNQPQHF
clone size: .; V gene: TRBV19; J gene: TRBJ2-3; D gene: .; CDR3 DNA: TGTGCCAGTAGTGCAGGGCAGTTCGGGGATACGCAGTATTTT; CDR3 protein: CASSAGQFGDTQYF
clone size: .; V gene: TRBV21-1; J gene: TRBJ2-7; D gene: .; CDR3 DNA: TGTGCCAGCAGCAATCGGCGGGAGGAATACGAGCAGTACTTC; CDR3 protein: CASSNRREEYEQYF
clone size: .; V gene: TRBV4-3; J gene: TRBJ2-3; D gene: TRBD1; CDR3 DNA: TGCGCCAGCAGCCAAGATTCTAGGACAGGGACTAGCACAGATACGCAGTATTTT; CDR3 protein: CASSQDSRTGTSTDTQYF
clone size: once; V gene: TRBV5-5; J gene: TRBJ2-1; D gene: .; CDR3 DNA: TGTGCCAGCAGCTTTTCCGGCGGGACCTACAATGAGCAGTTCTTC; CDR3 protein: CASSFSGGTYNEQFF
clone size: .; V gene: TRBV5-5; J gene: TRBJ2-1; D gene: .; CDR3 DNA: TGTGCCAGCAGCGTGCAGGGTAACAATGAGCAGTTCTTC; CDR3 protein: CASSVQGNNEQFF
clone size: .; V gene: TRBV27; J gene: TRBJ1-4; D gene: .; CDR3 DNA: TGTGCCAGCAGTTCAGCTAATGAAAAACTGTTTTTT; CDR3 protein: CASSSANEKLFF
clone size: .; V gene: TRBV29-1; J gene: TRBJ1-1; D gene: .; CDR3 DNA: TGCAGCGTCGTAGGGGGTCTGAACACTGAAGCTTTCTTT; CDR3 protein: CSVVGGLNTEAFF
clone size: .; V gene: TRBV7-2; J gene: TRBJ1-4; D gene: .; CDR3 DNA: TGTGCCAGCAGCTTAACAGAAACTAATGAAAAACTGTTTTTT; CDR3 protein: CASSLTETNEKLFF
clone size: .; V gene: TRBV9; J gene: TRBJ2-1; D gene: TRBD2; CDR3 DNA: TGTGCCAGCAGCGCTCTTGGGCGGGGGGATTCCTACAATGAGCAGTTCTTC; CDR3 protein: CASSALGRGDSYNEQFF
clone size: .; V gene: TRBV7-9; J gene: TRBJ1-1; D gene: .; CDR3 DNA: TGTGCCAGCAGCTTCTTCTCTCGGGGGGACACTGAAGCTTTCTTT; CDR3 protein: CASSFFSRGDTEAFF
clone size: .; V gene: TRBV7-9; J gene: TRBJ2-1; D gene: TRBD1; CDR3 DNA: TGTGCCAGCAGCTTAGGACAGGGCTATGAGCAGTTCTTC; CDR3 protein: CASSLGQGYEQFF
clone size: once; V gene: TRBV30; J gene: TRBJ1-2; D gene: TRBD1; CDR3 DNA: TGTGCCTGGGCAGGGGGGAATGGCTACACCTTC; CDR3 protein: CAWAGGNGYTF
clone size: .; V gene: TRBV6-5; J gene: TRBJ1-1; D gene: TRBD1; CDR3 DNA: TGTGCCAGTGACAGGGAGCGGGACACTGAAGCTTTCTTT; CDR3 protein: CASDRERDTEAFF
clone size: once; V gene: TRBV28; J gene: TRBJ1-1; D gene: .; CDR3 DNA: TGTGCCAGCAGATCCGGACGAGGCCGGGGCACTGAAGCTTTCTTT; CDR3 protein: CASRSGRGRGTEAFF
clone size: .; V gene: TRBV28; J gene: TRBJ2-1; D gene: .; CDR3 DNA: TGTGCCAGCAGTTTAGCCGGGGGCAATGAGCAGTTCTTC; CDR3 protein: CASSLAGGNEQFF
clone size: .; V gene: TRBV18; J gene: TRBJ2-5; D gene: .; CDR3 DNA: TGTGCCAGCTCACCACCTAGTGCAGAGACCCAGTACTTC; CDR3 protein: CASSPPSAETQYF
clone size: .; V gene: TRBV28; J gene: TRBJ2-2; D gene: .; CDR3 DNA: TGTGCCAGCAGAAGCAGGGTATCTTCGCGGAAGTCCACCGGGGAGCTGTTTTTT; CDR3 protein: CASRSRVSSRKSTGELFF
clone size: .; V gene: TRBV25-1; J gene: TRBJ1-1; D gene: .; CDR3 DNA: TGTGCCAGCAGTGAACAGGGAATAAACACTGAAGCTTTCTTT; CDR3 protein: CASSEQGINTEAFF
clone size: .; V gene: TRBV7-8; J gene: TRBJ1-4; D gene: TRBD1; CDR3 DNA: TGTGCCAGCAGCGTCCGACAGGGGGCTGGGGAAAAACTGTTTTTT; CDR3 protein: CASSVRQGAGEKLFF
clone size: .; V gene: TRBV29-1; J gene: TRBJ1-1; D gene: .; CDR3 DNA: TGCAGCGTTGAAGATCAGGCGACGTCTGAAGCTTTCTTT; CDR3 protein: CSVEDQATSEAFF
clone size: .; V gene: TRBV7-8; J gene: TRBJ1-6; D gene: .; CDR3 DNA: TGTGCCAGCAGCTCTACTACTAGACGGGAAAGGAATTCACCCCTCCACTTT; CDR3 protein: CASSSTTRRERNSPLHF